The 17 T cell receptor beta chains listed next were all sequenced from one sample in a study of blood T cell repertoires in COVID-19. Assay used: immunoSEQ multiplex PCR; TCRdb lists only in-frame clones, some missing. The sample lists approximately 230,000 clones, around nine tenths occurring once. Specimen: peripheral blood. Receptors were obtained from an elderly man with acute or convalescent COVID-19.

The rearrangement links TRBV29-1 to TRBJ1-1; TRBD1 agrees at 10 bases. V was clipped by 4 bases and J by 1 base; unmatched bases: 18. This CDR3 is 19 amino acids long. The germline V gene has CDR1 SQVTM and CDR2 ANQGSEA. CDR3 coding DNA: TGCAGCGTTGTCCGGGACAGGGGTCTTCGGGGGGTTGAGAACACTGAAGCTTTCTTT. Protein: CSVVRDRGLRGVENTEAFF.

CDR3 sequence (DNA): TGTGCCATCAGTCCGGGACAGGGGTTTCATAGCAATCAGCCCCAGCATTTT. This codes for CAISPGQGFHSNQPQHF. This chain joins TRBV10-3 and TRBJ1-5; 10 bases agree with TRBD1. CDR3 length equals 17 residues. Germline V gene data show CDR1 as ENHRY and CDR2 as SYGVKD. V was clipped by 5 bases and J by 0 bases; unmatched bases: 7.

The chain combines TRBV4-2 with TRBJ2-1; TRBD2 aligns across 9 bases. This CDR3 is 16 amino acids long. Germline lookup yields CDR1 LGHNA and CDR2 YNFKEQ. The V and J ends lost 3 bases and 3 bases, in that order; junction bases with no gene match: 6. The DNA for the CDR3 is TGTGCCAGCAGCCAGGCGACTAGCGGTCTCTACAATGAGCAGTTCTTC. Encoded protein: CASSQATSGLYNEQFF.

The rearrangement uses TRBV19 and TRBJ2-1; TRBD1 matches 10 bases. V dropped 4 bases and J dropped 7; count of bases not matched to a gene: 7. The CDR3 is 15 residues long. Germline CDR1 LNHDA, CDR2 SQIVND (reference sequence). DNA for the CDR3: TGTGCCAGTAGTAAGACGGGACAGGGGAAGAATGAGCAGTTCTTC. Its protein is CASSKTGQGKNEQFF.

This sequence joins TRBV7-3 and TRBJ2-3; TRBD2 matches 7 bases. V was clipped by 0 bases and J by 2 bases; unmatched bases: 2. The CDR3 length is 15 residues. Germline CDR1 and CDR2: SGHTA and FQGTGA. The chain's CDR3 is CASSLTGDYTDTQYF. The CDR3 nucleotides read TGTGCCAGCAGCTTAACGGGGGACTACACAGATACGCAGTATTTT.

CDR3 residues: CASSFSGGTDTQYF. In nucleotides, the CDR3 is TGTGCCAGCAGCTTCTCGGGGGGCACAGATACGCAGTATTTT. The chain carries TRBV11-2 and TRBJ2-3; a weak D match, TRBD2 (6 bases). Germline V gene sequence: CDR1 SGHAT, CDR2 FQNNGV. The CDR3 runs to 14 residues. With 3 bases removed from V and 1 base from J, the gap between germline ends came to 8 bases.

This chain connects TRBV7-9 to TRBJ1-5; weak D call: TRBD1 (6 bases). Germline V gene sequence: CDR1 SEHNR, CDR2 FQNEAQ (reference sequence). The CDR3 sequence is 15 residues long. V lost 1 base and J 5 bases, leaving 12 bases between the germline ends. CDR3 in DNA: TGTGCCAGCAGCTTAGGAACAGGGCAGGATCAGCCCCAGCATTTT. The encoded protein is CASSLGTGQDQPQHF.

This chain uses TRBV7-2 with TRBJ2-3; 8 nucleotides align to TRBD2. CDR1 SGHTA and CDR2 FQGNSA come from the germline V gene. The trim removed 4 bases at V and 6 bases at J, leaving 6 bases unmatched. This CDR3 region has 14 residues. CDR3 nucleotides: TGTGCCAGCAGCTCCGGGACTAGATACGATACGCAGTATTTT. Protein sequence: CASSSGTRYDTQYF. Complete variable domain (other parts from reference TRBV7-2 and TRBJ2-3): GAGVSQSPSNKVTEKGKDVELRCDPISGHTALYWYRQSLGQGLEFLIYFQGNSAPDKSGLPSDRFSAERTGGSVSTLTIQRTQQEDSAVYLCASSSGTRYDTQYFGPGTRLTVL.

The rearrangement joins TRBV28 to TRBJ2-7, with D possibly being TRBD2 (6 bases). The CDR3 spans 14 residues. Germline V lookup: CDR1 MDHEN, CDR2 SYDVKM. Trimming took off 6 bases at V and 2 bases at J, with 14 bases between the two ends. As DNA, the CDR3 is TGTGCCAGCAGCCCTCATAGCGGAACCTACGAGCAGTACTTC. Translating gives CASSPHSGTYEQYF.

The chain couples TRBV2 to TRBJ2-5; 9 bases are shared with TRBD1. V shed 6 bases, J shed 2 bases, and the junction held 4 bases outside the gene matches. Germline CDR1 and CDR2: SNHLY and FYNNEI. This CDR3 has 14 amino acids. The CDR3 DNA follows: TGTGCCAGCAGAGGGACAGGGTGGCAAGAGACCCAGTACTTC. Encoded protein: CASRGTGWQETQYF.

CDR3 amino acids: CASSQESRGTEAFF. Written as DNA, the CDR3 is TGTGCCAGCAGCCAAGAAAGCAGGGGCACTGAAGCTTTCTTT. The rearrangement links TRBV3-1 (or the pseudogene TRBV3-2) to TRBJ1-1, with a possible D match to TRBD1 (6 bases). The CDR3 runs to 14 residues. With 0 bases removed from V and 4 bases from J, the gap between germline ends came to 9 bases. Per germline, CDR1 LGHDT and CDR2 YNNKEL (reference sequence).

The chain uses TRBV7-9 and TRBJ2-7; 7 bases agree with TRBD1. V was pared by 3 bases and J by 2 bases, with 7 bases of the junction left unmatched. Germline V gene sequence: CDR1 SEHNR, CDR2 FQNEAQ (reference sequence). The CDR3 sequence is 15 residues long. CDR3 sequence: CASSFSRDSPYEQYF. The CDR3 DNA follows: TGTGCCAGCAGCTTTTCCCGGGACAGCCCCTACGAGCAGTACTTC. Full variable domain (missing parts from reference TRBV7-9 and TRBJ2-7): DTGVSQNPRHKITKRGQNVTFRCDPISEHNRLYWYRQTLGQGPEFLTYFQNEAQLEKSRLLSDRFSAERPKGSFSTLEIQRTEQGDSAMYLCASSFSRDSPYEQYFGPGTRLTVT.

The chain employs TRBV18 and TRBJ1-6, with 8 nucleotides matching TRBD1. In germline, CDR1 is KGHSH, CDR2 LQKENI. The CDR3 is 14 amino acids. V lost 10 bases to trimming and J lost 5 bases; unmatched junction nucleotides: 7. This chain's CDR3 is CATQTGGNNSPLHF. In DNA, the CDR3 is TGTGCCACCCAAACAGGGGGAAATAATTCACCCCTCCACTTT.

Here the CDR3 DNA reads TGTGCCAGCAGTCCCAACAGGGCTGGAGAAAAACTGTTTTTT. Its translation is CASSPNRAGEKLFF. The J gene is TRBJ1-4, the V gene TRBV2; weak D call: TRBD1 (6 bases). The CDR3 runs 14 residues. The germline gives CDR1 SNHLY, CDR2 FYNNEI. Trimming took off 5 bases at V and 8 bases at J, with 15 bases between the two ends.

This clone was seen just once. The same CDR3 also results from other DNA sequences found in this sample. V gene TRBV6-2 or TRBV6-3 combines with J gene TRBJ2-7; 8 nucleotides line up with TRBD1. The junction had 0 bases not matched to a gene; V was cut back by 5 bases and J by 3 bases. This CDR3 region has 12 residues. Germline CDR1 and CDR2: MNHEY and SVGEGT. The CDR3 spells CASSDRGYEQYF. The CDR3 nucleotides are TGTGCCAGCAGTGACAGGGGCTACGAGCAGTACTTC.

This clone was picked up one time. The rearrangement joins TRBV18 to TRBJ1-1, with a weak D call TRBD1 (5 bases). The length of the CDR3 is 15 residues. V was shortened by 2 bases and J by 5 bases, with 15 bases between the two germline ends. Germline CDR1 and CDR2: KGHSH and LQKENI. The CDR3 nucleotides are TGTGCCAGCTCACCAAATCAGGGAATAAGGACTGAAGCTTTCTTT. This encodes CASSPNQGIRTEAFF.

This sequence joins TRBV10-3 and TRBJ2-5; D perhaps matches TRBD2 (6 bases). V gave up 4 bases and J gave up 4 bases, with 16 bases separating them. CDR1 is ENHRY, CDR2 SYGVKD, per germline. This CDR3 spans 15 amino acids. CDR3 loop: CAISVDGGRGETQYF. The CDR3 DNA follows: TGTGCCATCAGTGTCGACGGGGGAAGGGGAGAGACCCAGTACTTC.